Each of the 22 T cell receptor beta chains below was sequenced from the same sample in a study of blood T cell repertoires in COVID-19. The method was immunoSEQ multiplex PCR; TCRdb's version includes in-frame clones alone and lacks a portion of them. The sample yields about 250,000 clones, roughly nine tenths seen once. Sequenced material: peripheral blood. These receptors were collected from a man between 18 and 29 years old with active or convalescent COVID-19.

The chain uses TRBV7-7 and TRBJ2-2; TRBD1 aligns across 7 bases. The CDR3 has 17 residues. The V gene's germline CDR1 is SSHAT and CDR2 FNYEAQ (reference sequence). With 5 bases clipped from V and 5 bases from J, the junction kept 14 bases outside the gene matches. The DNA of the CDR3 is TGTGCCAGCAGCGCCGAGGGGGCTAGGGGGATGACCGGGGAGCTGTTTTTT. The encoded protein is CASSAEGARGMTGELFF.

The chain links TRBV6-2 or TRBV6-3 to TRBJ2-7, with TRBD2 identical over 14 bases. J lost 1 base, V lost 2 bases, and 10 bases had no gene match. The CDR3 covers 19 residues. CDR1 and CDR2 (germline): MNHEY, SVGEGT. CDR3 DNA: TGTGCCAGCAGTTACAGGGCCGGGACTAGCGGGAGTTTGTCCTACGAGCAGTACTTC. This codes for CASSYRAGTSGSLSYEQYF.

The chain couples TRBV30 to TRBJ1-3; 10 bases match TRBD1. The V and J ends lost 4 bases and 5 bases, in that order; junction bases with no gene match: 8. Germline CDR1 GTSNPN, CDR2 SVGIG (reference sequence). The CDR3 covers 15 residues. CDR3 protein: CAWNGDRGIRNTIYF. CDR3 coding DNA: TGTGCCTGGAACGGGGACAGGGGAATCCGAAACACCATATATTTT.

The V call is TRBV9, the J call TRBJ1-6, with 8 bases aligning to TRBD1. Germline V gene sequence: CDR1 SGDLS, CDR2 YYNGEE. The CDR3 extends over 16 amino acids. V was clipped by 3 bases and J by 5 bases; unmatched bases: 7. CDR3 bases: TGTGCCAGCAGCGATGGGACAGGAGCCCATAATTCACCCCTCCACTTT. It specifies CASSDGTGAHNSPLHF.

The chain uses TRBV29-1 and TRBJ2-7; TRBD2 matches 12 bases. CDR3 length: 16 amino acids. Germline values: CDR1 SQVTM, CDR2 ANQGSEA. The trim removed 4 bases at V and 3 bases at J, leaving 10 bases unmatched. The CDR3 DNA follows: TGCAGCGTTGGAGGACTAGCGGGACATCAGGACTACGAGCAGTACTTC. Its translation is CSVGGLAGHQDYEQYF.

The V and J genes are TRBV28 and TRBJ1-5; D may be TRBD1 (6 bases). The CDR3 covers 14 residues. Trimming took off 7 bases at V and 2 bases at J, with 12 bases between the two ends. Germline V lookup: CDR1 MDHEN, CDR2 SYDVKM. The CDR3 loop reads CASIGGAGNQPQHF. The CDR3 bases are TGTGCCAGCATAGGGGGGGCAGGCAATCAGCCCCAGCATTTT.

V gene TRBV15 combines with J gene TRBJ1-5, with 10 bases that match TRBD1. Trimming at V came to 7 bases and at J to 4 bases, leaving 7 bases not matched to a gene. The CDR3 consists of 15 residues. The germline V gene has CDR1 LNHNV and CDR2 YYDKDF (reference sequence). The CDR3 coding sequence is TGTGCCACCACCCCGGGACAGGGGCTAAATCAGCCCCAGCATTTT. Protein sequence: CATTPGQGLNQPQHF. Combining the CDR3 with reference TRBV15 and TRBJ1-5 gives the whole variable domain DAMVIQNPRYQVTQFGKPVTLSCSQTLNHNVMYWYQQKSSQAPKLLFHYYDKDFNNEADTPDNFQSRRPNTSFCFLDIRSPGLGDTAMYLCATTPGQGLNQPQHFGDGTRLSIL.

This chain links TRBV14 with TRBJ2-6, with TRBD1 matching over 7 bases. V gave up 4 bases and J gave up 0 bases; unmatched junction bases: 9. The CDR3 runs 18 residues. Germline values: CDR1 SGHDN, CDR2 FVKESK. DNA of the CDR3: TGTGCCAGCAGCCGCCACGGGACAGTTTTCTCTGGGGCCAACGTCCTGACTTTC. This encodes CASSRHGTVFSGANVLTF.

The V gene is TRBV9, the J gene TRBJ1-2; a weak D match, TRBD1 (5 bases). CDR1 is SGDLS, CDR2 YYNGEE, per germline. This CDR3 spans 16 amino acids. Deletions cut 3 bases from V and 2 bases from J, with 17 bases between. The CDR3: CASSGEWSKGNYGYTF. As DNA, the CDR3 is TGTGCCAGCAGCGGGGAATGGAGTAAGGGGAACTATGGCTACACCTTC. Full variable domain (rest looked up from reference TRBV9 and TRBJ1-2): DSGVTQTPKHLITATGQRVTLRCSPRSGDLSVYWYQQSLDQGLQFLIQYYNGEERAKGNILERFSAQQFPDLHSELNLSSLELGDSALYFCASSGEWSKGNYGYTFGSGTRLTVV.

This clone showed up just once. CDR3 coding DNA: TGTGCCAGCAGCCCCCCCGGACAGGGCGCCTATGGCTACACCTTC. This sequence encodes CASSPPGQGAYGYTF. The J gene is TRBJ1-2, the V gene TRBV7-2; 8 bases line up with TRBD1. The CDR3 extends over 15 amino acids. J gave up 4 bases and V 5 bases, and 9 bases lay outside the gene matches. Per germline, CDR1 SGHTA and CDR2 FQGNSA.

A few counts support this clone. The rearrangement uses TRBV6-5 and TRBJ1-2; D is undetermined. The germline V gene encodes CDR1 MNHEY and CDR2 SVGAGI. The CDR3 sequence is 13 residues long. V was clipped by 10 bases and J by 4 bases, with 16 bases between them. The chain's CDR3 is CATNRDGLYGYTF. As DNA, the CDR3 is TGTGCCACCAACCGGGATGGACTCTATGGCTACACCTTC.

The chain recombines TRBV5-6 with TRBJ2-2; the D gene is possibly TRBD2 (7 bases). V was cut by 2 bases and J by 6 bases, with 8 bases left in between. This CDR3 region has 13 residues. Per germline, CDR1 SGHDT and CDR2 YYEEEE. CDR3 protein: CASSLGGAGELFF. For the CDR3, the DNA is TGTGCCAGCAGCTTAGGGGGGGCCGGGGAGCTGTTTTTT.

This clone was seen a few times. The chain employs TRBV4-1 and TRBJ1-1; D unresolved. Germline V CDR1 and CDR2: MGHRA, YSYEKL. V was shortened by 1 base and J by 1 base, with 7 bases between the two germline ends. The CDR3 sequence is 14 residues long. CDR3: CASSQVERNTEAFF. CDR3 sequence (DNA): TGCGCCAGCAGCCAAGTTGAGAGGAACACTGAAGCTTTCTTT.

V and J are TRBV6-5 and TRBJ1-4; 8 positions match TRBD1. Losses at the gene ends were 6 bases for V and 5 bases for J; bases not matched to a gene: 5. In germline, CDR1 is MNHEY, CDR2 SVGAGI. The length of the CDR3 is 14 residues. In DNA, the CDR3 is TGTGCCAGCAGACGTCGGACAGGGAATGAAAAACTGTTTTTT. This translates into CASRRRTGNEKLFF.

This clone was found a few times. V is TRBV6-5 and J is TRBJ2-1; tentatively, D is TRBD2 (7 bases). The CDR3 loop spans 14 amino acids. With 2 bases removed from V and 7 bases from J, the gap between germline ends came to 12 bases. CDR1 is MNHEY, CDR2 SVGAGI, per germline. The DNA for the CDR3 is TGTGCCAGCAGTTACGATGGGAGGGGGAATGAGCAGTTCTTC. Its translation is CASSYDGRGNEQFF.

The chain carries TRBV5-4 and TRBJ2-5; maybe TRBD2 (5 bases). Per the germline V gene, CDR1 is SGHNT and CDR2 is YYREEE (reference sequence). V was shortened by 1 base and J by 5 bases, with 15 bases between the two germline ends. There are 15 residues in the CDR3. DNA of the CDR3: TGTGCCAGCAGCTTGAAACTAGTCGGGCTGGAGACCCAGTACTTC. Translating gives CASSLKLVGLETQYF.

CDR3 loop: CASSYQGLANSPLHF. CDR3 nucleotides: TGTGCCAGCAGTTACCAGGGCCTTGCTAATTCACCCCTCCACTTT. The chain has TRBV6-5 and TRBJ1-6; D may be TRBD1 (5 bases). The germline V gene has CDR1 MNHEY and CDR2 SVGAGI. V lost 2 bases, J lost 6 bases, and 11 bases lay in between. The CDR3 is 15 amino acids.

This chain links TRBV23-1 with TRBJ1-1, with a possible D match to TRBD1 (5 bases). TRBV23-1 is designated an ORF whose function remains uncertain. V shed 1 base and J shed 4 bases, with 10 bases lying between them. The CDR3 is 14 amino acids. The CDR3: CASSQFGGFTEAFF. For the CDR3, the DNA is TGCGCCAGCAGTCAATTCGGGGGATTCACTGAAGCTTTCTTT.

This clone has just a few counts. V and J are TRBV18 and TRBJ2-7; perhaps TRBD2 as D (5 bases). Germline V CDR1 and CDR2: KGHSH, LQKENI. The V end was cut by 3 bases, the J end by 7 bases, with 16 bases between. CDR3 length: 14 residues. This chain's CDR3 is CASSPGLQRGEQYF. The CDR3 region has the DNA TGTGCCAGCTCACCCGGTTTACAGCGCGGGGAGCAGTACTTC.

The rearrangement links TRBV29-1 to TRBJ1-4; 12 bases match TRBD1. The CDR3 loop spans 18 amino acids. Germline CDR1 and CDR2: SQVTM and ANQGSEA. Unmatched junction bases numbered 14, after V lost 1 base and J lost 8 bases. The DNA of the CDR3 is TGCAGCGTTGAAGTTAGGGACAGGGGGCTGGAGTTGCGGGAAAAACTGTTTTTT. Protein: CSVEVRDRGLELREKLFF. Together with reference TRBV29-1 and TRBJ1-4, the CDR3 gives the full variable domain: SAVISQKPSRDICQRGTSLTIQCQVDSQVTMMFWYRQQPGQSLTLIATANQGSEATYESGFVIDKFPISRPNLTFSTLTVSNMSPEDSSIYLCSVEVRDRGLELREKLFFGSGTQLSVL.

The chain carries TRBV10-2 and TRBJ2-1; D not resolved. In germline, CDR1 is WSHSY, CDR2 SAAADI. V lost 0 bases and J 9 bases, leaving 6 bases between the germline ends. The CDR3 is 12 amino acids. CDR3: CASSESFGEQFF. In DNA form, the CDR3 reads TGCGCCAGCAGTGAGTCATTCGGTGAGCAGTTCTTC.

The chain has TRBV25-1 and TRBJ1-5, with D uncertain. This CDR3 spans 16 amino acids. Germline CDR1 and CDR2: MGHDK and SYGVNS. The V end was cut by 3 bases, the J end by 0 bases, with 12 bases between. Written as DNA, the CDR3 is TGTGCCAGCAGTGAGGGCCAAGGCTATAGCAATCAGCCCCAGCATTTT. Residues: CASSEGQGYSNQPQHF.